The 9 T cell receptor beta chains in this list originate from one sample, sequenced in a study of cytomegalovirus exposure and HLA in healthy donors. The PCR contained 60 Vbeta and 13 Jbeta primers. Generated by immunoSEQ multiplex PCR, the TCRdb table keeps only in-frame clones and is missing some. The sample lists some 140,000 clones; 55% to 80% were seen once. Sequenced material: PBMCs. The receptors shown here come from a woman aged 35 to 49 in good health and CMV-seronegative.

This clone was seen only a few times. The V call is TRBV27, the J call TRBJ2-1; 8 bases line up with TRBD1. In germline, CDR1 is MNHEY, CDR2 SMNVEV (reference sequence). J gave up 8 bases and V 5 bases, and 8 bases lay outside the gene matches. The CDR3 has 14 residues. CDR3 DNA: TGTGCCAGCAGTCCATGGACAGGGCTGGATGAGCAGTTCTTC. Translation gives CASSPWTGLDEQFF.

V usage is TRBV4-1 and J usage is TRBJ2-3; perhaps TRBD1 as D (6 bases). The germline V and J ends were trimmed by 0 bases and 2 bases, with 18 bases remaining between them. The V gene's germline CDR1 is MGHRA and CDR2 YSYEKL. The CDR3 is made up of 18 amino acids. The CDR3 here is CASSQDRGSLGFTDTQYF. For the CDR3, the DNA is TGCGCCAGCAGCCAAGATAGGGGGAGTCTAGGTTTCACAGATACGCAGTATTTT.

This clone has only a few counts. The rearrangement uses TRBV6-6 and TRBJ1-1, with TRBD1 identical over 7 bases. The CDR3 length is 13 residues. From germline, CDR1 is MNHNY and CDR2 SVGAGI (reference sequence). For the CDR3, the DNA is TGTGCTGGAGAAGGGGCAGGGGGTACCGAAGCTTTCTTT. It specifies CAGEGAGGTEAFF.

This clone was counted only a few times. The chain has TRBV7-6 and TRBJ1-4; D call uncertain. The V and J ends lost 2 bases and 8 bases respectively, with 9 bases between them. In germline, CDR1 is SGHVS, CDR2 FNYEAQ. There are 13 residues in the CDR3. The CDR3 DNA follows: TGTGCCAGCAGCTTATCCCCACGGGAAAAACTGTTTTTT. As protein: CASSLSPREKLFF.

V gene TRBV5-1 combines with J gene TRBJ1-2; 9 bases map to TRBD1. Trimming cost V 3 bases and J 8 bases; bases outside gene matches: 11. Germline values: CDR1 SGHRS, CDR2 YFSETQ. This CDR3 has 15 amino acids. CDR3 nucleotide sequence: TGCGCCAGCAGCTCATTCCGGGGACAGGGAGAAGGCTACACCTTC. The encoded protein is CASSSFRGQGEGYTF.

This chain uses TRBV6-5 with TRBJ1-2, with no clear D. The V gene's germline CDR1 is MNHEY and CDR2 SVGAGI. The CDR3 loop spans 16 amino acids. Trimming left V 0 bases short and J 0 bases short, with 11 bases between. CDR3: CASSYSINTPNYGYTF. For the CDR3, the DNA is TGTGCCAGCAGTTACTCGATCAATACTCCTAACTATGGCTACACCTTC.

This sequence joins TRBV10-3 and TRBJ1-1; 7 bases fit TRBD1. This CDR3 spans 13 amino acids. J was trimmed by 8 bases and V by 6 bases; bases with no gene match: 9. Germline CDR1 and CDR2: ENHRY and SYGVKD. The CDR3 spells CAIRSDRSWEAFF. The CDR3 nucleotides read TGTGCCATCAGATCGGACAGGTCGTGGGAAGCTTTCTTT.

The chain recombines TRBV10-3 with TRBJ2-1, with 7 bases identical to TRBD2. The J segment lost 6 bases and the V segment lost 10 bases, leaving 15 bases of the junction unmatched. The CDR3 sequence is 15 residues long. From germline, CDR1 is ENHRY and CDR2 SYGVKD. Here the CDR3 DNA reads TGTGCCACCGGCGGGAGCATACGGGGAGGCAATGAGCAGTTCTTC. It yields the protein CATGGSIRGGNEQFF.

This sequence joins TRBV5-1 and TRBJ1-5; possible D gene TRBD1, 6 bases. The V end lost 0 bases, the J end lost 5 bases, and 6 bases lay between the germline ends. The germline gives CDR1 SGHRS, CDR2 YFSETQ. This CDR3 contains 13 residues. The CDR3 coding sequence is TGCGCCAGCAGCTTGGCAGGGGATCAGCCCCAGCATTTT. Translated: CASSLAGDQPQHF.